This passage covers 31 T cell receptor beta chains from one sample sequenced in a study of blood T cell repertoires in COVID-19 (dated by TCRdb to about 2020). Preparation of the library involved the immunoSEQ multiplex PCR assay. As stored in TCRdb, this immuneACCESS dataset retains in-frame rearrangements with V and J assigned. A fraction of the clones does not appear; measured against another copy, unresolved V genes explain less than half of the discrepancy, and the remainder lacks a known reason. The sample has approximately 270,000 clones on record, over 85% of them singletons. The ten largest clones capture more than 1.5% of the sample. Sequenced: PBMCs or T cells enriched from blood (not recorded which). All receptors derive from a woman aged 60-75 years who had recovered from COVID-19.

The chain carries TRBV10-1 and TRBJ1-1; 7 positions agree with TRBD1. The CDR3 runs 11 residues. V lost 11 bases, J lost 11 bases, and 11 bases stayed unmatched. Germline V gene data show CDR1 as WNHNN and CDR2 as SYGVQD (reference sequence). CDR3 DNA sequence: TGCGCCCCACCCCTTATCAGGGGGGCTTTCTTT. It yields the protein CAPPLIRGAFF.

The chain employs TRBV9 and TRBJ1-3, with a possible D match to TRBD1 (5 bases). In germline, CDR1 is SGDLS, CDR2 YYNGEE. The CDR3 has 15 amino acids. Deletions cut 4 bases from V and 1 base from J, with 12 bases between. The CDR3 DNA reads as TGTGCCAGCAGCCTCTCCGGGGGTTCTGGAAACACCATATATTTT. It is translated as CASSLSGGSGNTIYF.

This chain links TRBV6-5 with TRBJ2-1; no reliable D call. Germline loops: CDR1 MNHEY, CDR2 SVGAGI. The CDR3 has 12 residues. V lost 7 bases to trimming and J lost 3 bases, with 7 bases between them. Here the CDR3 reads CASIPGYNEQFF. DNA of the CDR3: TGTGCCAGCATCCCGGGCTACAATGAGCAGTTCTTC.

The V gene is TRBV24-1, the J gene TRBJ2-1; D unresolved. Germline loops: CDR1 KGHDR, CDR2 SFDVKD. This CDR3 spans 12 amino acids. V was clipped by 7 bases and J by 3 bases, with 6 bases between them. CDR3 protein: CATSGYYNEQFF. CDR3 bases: TGTGCCACCAGCGGTTACTACAATGAGCAGTTCTTC.

As for this clone: One junction end disagrees with the germline gene, perhaps due to a read error. This sequence joins TRBV7-4 and TRBJ1-4; 7 positions match TRBD1. This CDR3 is built from 10 residues. Germline values: CDR1 SGHVT, CDR2 SQSDAQ. The CDR3 here is CASSLRRGVF. For the CDR3, the DNA is TGTGCCAGCAGCTTACGCAGGGGGGTTTTT. Full variable domain (outside the CDR3, taken from reference TRBV7-4 and TRBJ1-4): GAGVSQSPRYKVAKRGRDVALRCDSISGHVTLYWYRQTLGQGSEVLTYSQSDAQRDKSGRPSGRFSAERPERSVSTLKIQRTEQGDSAVYLCASSLRRGVFGSGTQLSVL.

The chain couples TRBV4-1 to TRBJ1-1; D is perhaps TRBD1 (6 bases). CDR1 and CDR2 (germline): MGHRA, YSYEKL. This CDR3 comprises 15 residues. V lost 3 bases and J 0 bases, leaving 11 bases between the germline ends. This chain's CDR3 is CASSHADRLNTEAFF. The CDR3 region has the DNA TGCGCCAGCAGCCATGCTGACAGGCTGAACACTGAAGCTTTCTTT.

V gene TRBV7-2 combines with J gene TRBJ2-3; D possibly corresponds to TRBD2 (7 bases). The CDR3 has 15 residues. CDR1 is SGHTA, CDR2 FQGNSA, per germline. Deletions cut 5 bases from V and 5 bases from J, with 17 bases between. The CDR3 sequence: CASSPFGGQGDTQYF. CDR3 coding DNA: TGTGCCAGCAGCCCTTTCGGGGGGCAGGGAGATACGCAGTATTTT.

J is TRBJ1-6 and V is TRBV27, with a possible D match to TRBD1 (6 bases). The germline CDR1 and CDR2 sequences are MNHEY and SMNVEV (reference sequence). The length of the CDR3 is 16 residues. Between the trimmed V and J ends, which lost 3 bases and 8 bases, there was a span of 17 bases. Here the CDR3 reads CASSLDSLGIDSPLHF. DNA for the CDR3: TGTGCCAGCAGTTTGGACAGCCTAGGGATTGATTCACCCCTCCACTTT.

The CDR3 DNA reads TGTGCCAGCACCCGGGGGGGCATATGGGGCTCCTACAATGAGCAGTTCTTC. This sequence encodes CASTRGGIWGSYNEQFF. This chain links TRBV5-6 with TRBJ2-1; 8 nucleotides line up with TRBD2. The CDR3 is 17 amino acids. Per the germline V gene, CDR1 is SGHDT and CDR2 is YYEEEE. V shed 6 bases, J shed 0 bases, and the junction held 11 bases outside the gene matches. The full variable domain, its missing parts supplied by reference TRBV5-6 and TRBJ2-1, is DAGVTQSPTHLIKTRGQQVTLRCSPKSGHDTVSWYQQALGQGPQFIFQYYEEEERQRGNFPDRFSGHQFPNYSSELNVNALLLGDSALYLCASTRGGIWGSYNEQFFGPGTRLTVL.

This CDR3 is CASSPRQGSGNTIYF. CDR3 in DNA: TGTGCCAGTAGTCCTCGACAGGGATCGGGAAACACCATATATTTT. The chain employs TRBV19 and TRBJ1-3, with 7 bases lining up with TRBD1. CDR1 is LNHDA and CDR2 is SQIVND in the germline V gene (reference sequence). The CDR3 sequence is 15 residues long. Germline trimming cut 5 bases from V and 4 bases from J; bases unmatched to any gene: 8.

The V gene is TRBV29-1, the J gene TRBJ2-1, with D maybe TRBD1 (5 bases). The germline CDR1 and CDR2 sequences are SQVTM and ANQGSEA. V lost 5 bases and J 5 bases, leaving 13 bases between the germline ends. This CDR3 region has 13 residues. In DNA form, the CDR3 reads TGCAGCGTTCGGGTGACAGATCACAATGAGCAGTTCTTC. Protein: CSVRVTDHNEQFF.

This clone has only a few counts. Other DNA sequences in the same sample also yield this CDR3. The V gene is TRBV2, the J gene TRBJ2-3; 9 bases map to TRBD1. Germline CDR1 and CDR2: SNHLY and FYNNEI. J was trimmed by 1 base and V by 5 bases; bases with no gene match: 4. The length of the CDR3 is 15 residues. This CDR3 is CASSPRTGGTDTQYF. The CDR3 region has the DNA TGTGCCAGCAGTCCTCGGACAGGGGGCACAGATACGCAGTATTTT.

The chain is built from TRBV9 and TRBJ1-1; D may be TRBD1 (6 bases). The V gene's germline CDR1 is SGDLS and CDR2 YYNGEE. V was cut by 4 bases and J by 2 bases, with 9 bases left in between. The CDR3 sequence is 13 residues long. CDR3 protein: CASSTGTNTEAFF. The CDR3 nucleotides read TGTGCCAGCAGCACCGGGACAAACACTGAAGCTTTCTTT.

The chain joins TRBV7-3 to TRBJ2-2; TRBD1 agrees at 9 bases. CDR1 SGHTA and CDR2 FQGTGA come from the germline V gene. V shed 6 bases and J 6 bases; nucleotides not matched to a gene: 5. CDR3 length: 14 residues. In DNA, the CDR3 is TGTGCCAGCAGGCCGGGACAGGGTGCCGGGGAGCTGTTTTTT. It encodes CASRPGQGAGELFF.

This clone appeared a single time. The chain combines TRBV15 with TRBJ2-3; weak D call: TRBD2 (5 bases). The CDR3 spans 14 residues. V was clipped by 5 bases and J by 2 bases, with 11 bases between them. From germline, CDR1 is LNHNV and CDR2 YYDKDF (reference sequence). The CDR3 protein is CATSLEGTTDTQYF. The CDR3 bases are TGTGCCACCAGCCTTGAGGGAACCACAGATACGCAGTATTTT.

This chain uses TRBV28 with TRBJ1-1; no clear D. V gave up 3 bases and J gave up 1 base, with 18 bases separating them. CDR3 size: 17 residues. Per the germline V gene, CDR1 is MDHEN and CDR2 is SYDVKM. This chain's CDR3 is CASSFYEVIEQNTEAFF. The CDR3 DNA reads as TGTGCCAGCAGTTTCTATGAGGTCATAGAACAGAACACTGAAGCTTTCTTT.

As regards this clone: The junction departs from germline at one end; a sequencing error may be responsible. The CDR3 protein is CASSLAEYNEQFF. The DNA for the CDR3 is TGTGCCAGCAGCTTAGCGGAGTACAATGAGCAGTTCTTC. The chain links TRBV12-3 or TRBV12-4 to TRBJ2-1; possibly TRBD2 for D (6 bases). The length of the CDR3 is 13 residues.

About this clone: Mismatch with germline at one junction end may stem from a read error. Other DNA sequences of this sample code for an identical CDR3. The rearrangement links TRBV11-3 to TRBJ2-5; 9 nucleotides agree with TRBD2. The CDR3 consists of 18 residues. CDR1 is SGHNT, CDR2 YENEEA, per germline. Here the CDR3 DNA reads TGTGCCAGCAGCTCACCTCCCTCGACTAGCGGAGTAAAAGAGACCCAATACTTC. Amino acids: CASSSPPSTSGVKETQYF.

The genes are TRBV3-1 (or the pseudogene TRBV3-2) and TRBJ2-2; perhaps TRBD2 as D (5 bases). The CDR3 contains 15 residues. The germline CDR1 and CDR2 sequences are LGHDT and YNNKEL (reference sequence). The V end was cut by 5 bases, the J end by 6 bases, with 16 bases between. In DNA form, the CDR3 reads TGTGCCAGCAGCTCCTTTGGGAGAGGGCCCGGGGAGCTGTTTTTT. As protein: CASSSFGRGPGELFF.

This sequence joins TRBV13 and TRBJ2-5; 7 bases line up with TRBD2. CDR1 is PRHDT and CDR2 is FYEKMQ in the germline V gene (reference sequence). The CDR3 runs to 16 residues. V lost 1 base to trimming and J lost 2 bases; unmatched junction nucleotides: 7. The CDR3 DNA sequence: TGTGCCAGCAGCTTAGAGGCGCGGGAGCGGCAAGAGACCCAGTACTTC. As protein: CASSLEARERQETQYF. Drawing the rest from reference TRBV13 and TRBJ2-5, the complete variable domain is AAGVIQSPRHLIKEKRETATLKCYPIPRHDTVYWYQQGPGQDPQFLISFYEKMQSDKGSIPDRFSAQQFSDYHSELNMSSLELGDSALYFCASSLEARERQETQYFGPGTRLLVL.

The rearrangement uses TRBV6-5 and TRBJ1-5, with D tentatively TRBD1 (6 bases). The CDR3 consists of 15 residues. Between the trimmed V and J ends, which lost 6 bases and 6 bases, there was a span of 18 bases. Germline V gene lookup returns CDR1 MNHEY and CDR2 SVGAGI. The CDR3 spells CASSHHGGAAQPQHF. Here the CDR3 DNA reads TGTGCCAGCAGCCACCATGGGGGGGCGGCTCAGCCCCAGCATTTT.

The J gene is TRBJ2-1, the V gene TRBV5-1, with a possible D match to TRBD2 (5 bases). The germline V and J ends were trimmed by 3 bases and 0 bases, with 10 bases remaining between them. The CDR3 contains 15 residues. CDR1 SGHRS and CDR2 YFSETQ come from the germline V gene. The CDR3 bases are TGCGCCAGCAGCTACCTACGGGGCTCCTACAATGAGCAGTTCTTC. Protein product: CASSYLRGSYNEQFF.

This rearrangement joins TRBV18 to TRBJ2-3; no reliable D call. With 0 bases removed from V and 0 bases from J, the gap between germline ends came to 7 bases. Germline V CDR1 and CDR2: KGHSH, LQKENI. This CDR3 region has 15 residues. In DNA, the CDR3 is TGTGCCAGCTCACCACCGTCCTCTAGCACAGATACGCAGTATTTT. Encoded protein: CASSPPSSSTDTQYF.

The chain carries TRBV7-8 and TRBJ1-6; no definite D call. CDR3 length equals 14 residues. V was shortened by 2 bases and J by 8 bases, with 10 bases between the two germline ends. Germline V gene sequence: CDR1 SGHVS, CDR2 FQNEAQ. The CDR3 DNA follows: TGTGCCAGCAGCTTAATACGACTGGATTCACCCCTCCACTTT. Amino acids: CASSLIRLDSPLHF.

Remarks on this clone: Relative to the germline gene, one junction end is altered; a read error may explain this. DNA of the CDR3: TGTGCCAGCAGCCCCACCCTCAGCGGGATGGGCACGGATACGCAGTATTTT. It yields the protein CASSPTLSGMGTDTQYF. This chain joins TRBV5-4 and TRBJ2-3, with 7 bases that match TRBD2. Germline-derived CDR1 and CDR2 are SGHNT and YYREEE (reference sequence). The CDR3 consists of 17 residues.

The chain uses TRBV12-5 and TRBJ2-7; no clear D gene. CDR3 length: 14 residues. Germline-derived CDR1 and CDR2 are LGHNT and FRNRAP. The V and J ends lost 5 bases and 2 bases respectively, with 13 bases between them. CDR3 DNA sequence: TGTGCTAGTGGTCCAGGCGAGCTTCCCTACGAGCAGTACTTC. Protein: CASGPGELPYEQYF.

The chain carries TRBV30 and TRBJ2-7; 10 bases match TRBD2. Germline V gene data show CDR1 as GTSNPN and CDR2 as SVGIG (reference sequence). V trimming: 1 base; J trimming: 3 bases; junction bases outside the gene matches: 9. This CDR3 contains 16 residues. The CDR3 bases are TGTGCCTGGAGTGCGCCCTCACTAGCGGGACACTACGAGCAGTACTTC. It is translated as CAWSAPSLAGHYEQYF.

The J gene is TRBJ2-2, the V gene TRBV9, with 7 bases aligning to TRBD2. J gave up 3 bases and V 1 base, and 6 bases lay outside the gene matches. CDR1 SGDLS and CDR2 YYNGEE come from the germline V gene. The CDR3 has 16 amino acids. The CDR3 loop is CASSVLSGVDTGELFF. The DNA for the CDR3 is TGTGCCAGCAGCGTATTAAGCGGGGTTGACACCGGGGAGCTGTTTTTT. The full variable domain, in which reference TRBV9 and TRBJ2-2 provide the parts outside the CDR3, is DSGVTQTPKHLITATGQRVTLRCSPRSGDLSVYWYQQSLDQGLQFLIQYYNGEERAKGNILERFSAQQFPDLHSELNLSSLELGDSALYFCASSVLSGVDTGELFFGEGSRLTVL.

The chain combines TRBV2 with TRBJ1-2; 9 nucleotides agree with TRBD1. Trimming cost V 4 bases and J 6 bases; bases outside gene matches: 3. CDR3 size: 13 residues. Per the germline V gene, CDR1 is SNHLY and CDR2 is FYNNEI. CDR3 sequence reads: CASSVRTGDGYTF. The CDR3 nucleotides are TGTGCCAGCAGTGTCAGGACAGGGGATGGCTACACCTTC. Looking up the rest from reference TRBV2 and TRBJ1-2 gives the full variable domain: EPEVTQTPSHQVTQMGQEVILRCVPISNHLYFYWYRQILGQKVEFLVSFYNNEISEKSEIFDDQFSVERPDGSNFTLKIRSTKLEDSAMYFCASSVRTGDGYTFGSGTRLTVV.

This clone has only one observation. The chain has TRBV4-1 and TRBJ2-3, with 7 nucleotides matching TRBD1. CDR3 length: 15 amino acids. Per germline, CDR1 MGHRA and CDR2 YSYEKL. J gave up 9 bases and V 0 bases, and 9 bases lay outside the gene matches. CDR3 coding DNA: TGCGCCAGCAGCCAAGAGGAAAGGGGACAGATGACGCAGTATTTT. This codes for CASSQEERGQMTQYF.

The V call is TRBV28, the J call TRBJ1-3, with D uncertain. The CDR3 is 13 residues long. From germline, CDR1 is MDHEN and CDR2 SYDVKM. V dropped 7 bases and J dropped 0 bases, with 7 bases sitting between them. Written as DNA, the CDR3 is TGTGCCAGCACCCTTAACTCTGGAAACACCATATATTTT. It yields the protein CASTLNSGNTIYF.